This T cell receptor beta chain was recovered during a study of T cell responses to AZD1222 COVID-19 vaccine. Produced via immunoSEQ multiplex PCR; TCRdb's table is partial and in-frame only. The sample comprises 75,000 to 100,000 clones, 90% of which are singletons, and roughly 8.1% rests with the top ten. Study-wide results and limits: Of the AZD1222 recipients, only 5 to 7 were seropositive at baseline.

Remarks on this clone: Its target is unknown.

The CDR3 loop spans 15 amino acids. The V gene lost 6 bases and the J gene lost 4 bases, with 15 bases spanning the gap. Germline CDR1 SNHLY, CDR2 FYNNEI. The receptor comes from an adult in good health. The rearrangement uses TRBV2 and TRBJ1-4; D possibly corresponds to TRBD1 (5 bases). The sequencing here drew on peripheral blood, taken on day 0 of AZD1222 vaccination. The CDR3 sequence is CASRPDRNLNEKLFF. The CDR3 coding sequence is TGTGCCAGCAGACCCGACAGAAACCTTAATGAAAAACTGTTTTTT.